This TCR beta chain was identified during a study of T-cell reconstitution after alpha-beta-depleted transplantation in children. There are 15 residues in the CDR3. The V end lost 0 bases, the J end lost 4 bases, and 12 bases lay between the germline ends. The TCRbeta library was prepared with unique molecular identifiers. MiXCR was run by TCRdb on the PCR reads, yielding one entry per CDR3 protein. This sample has fewer than 550,000 distinct CDR3 sequences, with approximately 10% found just once. This clonotype showed up just a few times. This chain connects TRBV12-3 or TRBV12-4 to TRBJ1-2; weak D call: TRBD1 (6 bases). The TCR comes from a female patient between 2 and 10 years old who had a stem cell transplant for aplastic anemia, so the T cells may come from the graft donor. The sequenced sample was PBMCs, mostly from graft donor cells, obtained 180 days after TCRalphabeta/CD19-depleted stem cell transplant. The CDR3 sequence is CASSLAQWGRYGYTF. The CDR3 nucleotides read TGTGCCAGCAGTTTAGCCCAATGGGGGCGCTATGGCTACACCTTC.